These 22 T cell receptor beta chains were all obtained from the same sample, sequenced in a study of shared clonotypes between healthy human individuals. TCRdb's table, derived via immunoSEQ multiplex PCR, lists solely in-frame clones and lacks some. The sample has about half a million clones; 79% are singletons. Sequenced material: PBMCs. The receptors were gathered from a woman aged 35 to 49 in good health. Some clones in this sample may be carry-over from other donors' samples.

The rearrangement joins TRBV7-3 to TRBJ2-5, with 8 bases that match TRBD2. Unmatched junction bases numbered 5, after V lost 1 base and J lost 4 bases. Germline-derived CDR1 and CDR2 are SGHTA and FQGTGA. CDR3 length: 15 amino acids. The CDR3 is CASSLRAGVRETQYF. Written as DNA, the CDR3 is TGTGCCAGCAGCTTAAGAGCGGGAGTTCGAGAGACCCAGTACTTC.

The chain uses TRBV2 and TRBJ2-7; D call uncertain. Between the trimmed V and J ends, which lost 4 bases and 2 bases, there was a span of 9 bases. The CDR3 has 13 residues. The germline gives CDR1 SNHLY, CDR2 FYNNEI. The CDR3 loop is CASSVPVTYEQYF. CDR3 DNA sequence: TGTGCCAGCAGTGTTCCAGTTACCTACGAGCAGTACTTC.

This sequence joins TRBV18 and TRBJ2-6; D possibly corresponds to TRBD2 (6 bases). CDR1 KGHSH and CDR2 LQKENI come from the germline V gene. V was clipped by 8 bases and J by 3 bases, with 26 bases between them. This CDR3 region has 19 residues. The CDR3 protein is CASRKSGGVFKYGANVLTF. The DNA for the CDR3 is TGTGCCAGCCGAAAATCAGGCGGGGTTTTTAAGTATGGGGCCAACGTCCTGACTTTC. The variable domain in full, with the rest retrieved from reference TRBV18 and TRBJ2-6, is NAGVMQNPRHLVRRRGQEARLRCSPMKGHSHVYWYRQLPEEGLKFMVYLQKENIIDESGMPKERFSAEFPKEGPSILRIQQVVRGDSAAYFCASRKSGGVFKYGANVLTFGAGSRLTVL.

The chain carries TRBV5-1 and TRBJ2-2; the D gene could be TRBD1 or TRBD2 (5 bases each). Germline V gene data show CDR1 as SGHRS and CDR2 as YFSETQ. The CDR3 extends over 16 amino acids. Trimming took 0 bases from V and 1 from J, leaving 10 bases between them. The CDR3 loop is CASSLEGSVNTGELFF. The CDR3 DNA reads as TGCGCCAGCAGCTTGGAGGGGAGTGTGAACACCGGGGAGCTGTTTTTT.

The chain employs TRBV28 and TRBJ2-1; 8 bases line up with TRBD1. The V gene's germline CDR1 is MDHEN and CDR2 SYDVKM. V trimming: 6 bases; J trimming: 6 bases; junction bases outside the gene matches: 10. CDR3 length equals 15 residues. CDR3: CASRSGTGGVNEQFF. As DNA, the CDR3 is TGTGCCAGCAGGTCCGGGACAGGTGGGGTCAATGAGCAGTTCTTC. The variable domain in full, completed from reference TRBV28 and TRBJ2-1, reads DVKVTQSSRYLVKRTGEKVFLECVQDMDHENMFWYRQDPGLGLRLIYFSYDVKMKEKGDIPEGYSVSREKKERFSLILESASTNQTSMYLCASRSGTGGVNEQFFGPGTRLTVL.

The chain employs TRBV7-9 and TRBJ1-1, with TRBD1 as a possible D gene (5 bases). The CDR3 is 16 amino acids. Germline-derived CDR1 and CDR2 are SEHNR and FQNEAQ (reference sequence). V dropped 3 bases and J dropped 5 bases, with 19 bases sitting between them. In DNA, the CDR3 is TGTGCCAGCAGCTTGGGATCTGGTGGGGGTTTGACTGAAGCTTTCTTT. This gives the protein CASSLGSGGGLTEAFF. Full variable domain (missing parts from reference TRBV7-9 and TRBJ1-1): DTGVSQNPRHKITKRGQNVTFRCDPISEHNRLYWYRQTLGQGPEFLTYFQNEAQLEKSRLLSDRFSAERPKGSFSTLEIQRTEQGDSAMYLCASSLGSGGGLTEAFFGQGTRLTVV.

The chain recombines TRBV25-1 with TRBJ1-5, with D maybe TRBD1 (5 bases). The CDR3 sequence is 14 residues long. The V gene lost 2 bases and the J gene lost 2 bases, with 7 bases spanning the gap. Germline CDR1 and CDR2: MGHDK and SYGVNS. The CDR3 region has the DNA TGTGCCAGCAGTGAAAGGGGAGGCAATCAGCCCCAGCATTTT. Residues: CASSERGGNQPQHF.

This clone was recorded once. This chain uses TRBV7-2 with TRBJ1-4, with D possibly TRBD1 on 5 matching bases. The CDR3 runs to 13 residues. Germline-derived CDR1 and CDR2 are SGHTA and FQGNSA. Trimming cost V 5 bases and J 11 bases, with 15 bases left between them. In DNA form, the CDR3 reads TGTGCCAGCAGCCCCTGGGACCGGCAGAAACTGTTTTTT. This sequence encodes CASSPWDRQKLFF.

Only one count was recorded for this clone. V is TRBV7-2 and J is TRBJ2-1; TRBD1 might be the D (5 bases). The length of the CDR3 is 15 residues. Trimming removed 5 bases from V and 3 bases from J, with 14 bases in between. Germline CDR1 reads SGHTA; CDR2 reads FQGNSA. As DNA, the CDR3 is TGTGCCAGCAGCCCACAGGATCACAACTACAATGAGCAGTTCTTC. Translating it yields CASSPQDHNYNEQFF.

This clone showed up just once. This sequence joins TRBV14 and TRBJ2-5; D remains ambiguous. Deletions cut 0 bases from V and 1 base from J, with 6 bases between. The germline V gene encodes CDR1 SGHDN and CDR2 FVKESK. CDR3 size: 14 residues. The CDR3 DNA sequence: TGTGCCAGCAGCCAAGATAACAGCCAAGAGACCCAGTACTTC. This sequence encodes CASSQDNSQETQYF.

This chain joins TRBV7-8 and TRBJ2-4; D is unclear. This CDR3 spans 16 amino acids. Germline V CDR1 and CDR2: SGHVS, FQNEAQ. The ends were cut back, 5 bases at V and 6 bases at J, with 20 bases in the middle. CDR3 region: CASSPRLPWFRNIQYF. In nucleotides, the CDR3 is TGTGCCAGCAGCCCCCGACTCCCCTGGTTCCGAAACATTCAGTACTTC.

The V call is TRBV7-3, the J call TRBJ2-5; 11 bases map to TRBD2. This CDR3 is built from 16 residues. The ends lost 3 bases at V and 5 bases at J; junction bases unmatched: 8. Germline V gives CDR1 SGHTA, CDR2 FQGTGA. The CDR3 spells CASSLGLAGGLETQYF. CDR3 bases: TGTGCCAGCAGCTTGGGGCTAGCGGGGGGCCTTGAGACCCAGTACTTC. Based on the CDR3 plus reference TRBV7-3 and TRBJ2-5, the full variable domain is GAGVSQTPSNKVTEKGKYVELRCDPISGHTALYWYRQSLGQGPEFLIYFQGTGAADDSGLPNDRFFAVRPEGSVSTLKIQRTERGDSAVYLCASSLGLAGGLETQYFGPGTRLLVL.

J is TRBJ1-2 and V is TRBV7-9, with a possible D match to TRBD1 (6 bases). Trimming stripped 5 bases from V and 3 bases from J, with 19 bases between. Germline values: CDR1 SEHNR, CDR2 FQNEAQ (reference sequence). The CDR3 is 16 residues long. The CDR3 spells CASSHTNREVDYGYTF. CDR3 bases: TGTGCCAGCAGCCATACAAACAGGGAAGTTGACTATGGCTACACCTTC.

This chain links TRBV5-1 with TRBJ1-2; 9 bases are shared with TRBD1. This CDR3 comprises 15 residues. Germline V gene lookup returns CDR1 SGHRS and CDR2 YFSETQ. Trimming removed 6 bases from V and 12 bases from J; junction bases left unmatched: 18. CDR3 DNA sequence: TGCGCCAGCACCGAGATGTCCGGGACAGGGAGCGTCCACACCTTC. Translated: CASTEMSGTGSVHTF.

The rearrangement links TRBV5-1 to TRBJ2-4; D is perhaps TRBD2 (6 bases). CDR3 length: 14 amino acids. Trimming left V 3 bases short and J 7 bases short, with 14 bases between. Per germline, CDR1 SGHRS and CDR2 YFSETQ. The CDR3 sequence is CASSSGTPGNIQYF. The CDR3 DNA follows: TGCGCCAGCAGCTCCGGGACTCCCGGCAACATTCAGTACTTC.

This clone has a single count. This chain links TRBV28 with TRBJ2-1, with 7 bases that match TRBD2. The CDR3 contains 14 residues. The germline V gene encodes CDR1 MDHEN and CDR2 SYDVKM. Losses at the gene ends were 2 bases for V and 7 bases for J; bases not matched to a gene: 5. CDR3 DNA sequence: TGTGCCAGCAGTTTAGTGGGAGGGCTTAATGAGCAGTTCTTC. It yields the protein CASSLVGGLNEQFF.

The sample holds one count of this clone. The CDR3 loop reads CASSLRMGDEQFF. CDR3 nucleotides: TGTGCCAGCAGTTTACGCATGGGCGATGAGCAGTTCTTC. V gene TRBV28 combines with J gene TRBJ2-1; D call uncertain. V was trimmed by 2 bases and J by 8 bases, leaving 10 bases between them. The CDR3 consists of 13 residues. CDR1 MDHEN and CDR2 SYDVKM come from the germline V gene.

J is TRBJ2-5 and V is TRBV7-6, with D perhaps TRBD2 (6 bases). Germline lookup yields CDR1 SGHVS and CDR2 FNYEAQ. The CDR3 sequence is 15 residues long. V was cut by 3 bases and J by 1 base, with 12 bases left in between. The CDR3 spells CASSFSSTSQETQYF. The CDR3 DNA reads TGTGCCAGCAGCTTCTCCTCGACTAGCCAAGAGACCCAGTACTTC. The entire variable domain, with the rest obtained from reference TRBV7-6 and TRBJ2-5, is as follows: GAGVSQSPRYKVTKRGQDVALRCDPISGHVSLYWYRQALGQGPEFLTYFNYEAQQDKSGLPNDRFSAERPEGSISTLTIQRTEQRDSAMYRCASSFSSTSQETQYFGPGTRLLVL.

This chain uses TRBV30 with TRBJ2-5; 8 bases are shared with TRBD1. The CDR3 covers 13 residues. V lost 7 bases to trimming and J lost 2 bases; unmatched junction nucleotides: 6. CDR1 and CDR2 (germline): GTSNPN, SVGIG (reference sequence). The CDR3 bases are TGTGCCTTGACAGGGGACTTACAAGAGACCCAGTACTTC. Residues: CALTGDLQETQYF.

The chain combines TRBV11-2 with TRBJ2-7, with D perhaps matching TRBD2 (6 bases). In germline, CDR1 is SGHAT, CDR2 FQNNGV. The ends were cut back, 6 bases at V and 2 bases at J, with 20 bases in the middle. The CDR3 runs to 16 residues. CDR3 sequence reads: CASRRIAGGATYEQYF. For the CDR3, the DNA is TGTGCCAGCAGACGAATCGCAGGAGGGGCTACCTACGAGCAGTACTTC.

This chain connects TRBV7-2 to TRBJ2-7; D possibly corresponds to TRBD1 (6 bases). V was clipped by 1 base and J by 0 bases, with 7 bases between them. Germline V CDR1 and CDR2: SGHTA, FQGNSA. There are 14 residues in the CDR3. CDR3 sequence: CASSLGRGSYEQYF. CDR3 in DNA: TGTGCCAGCAGCTTAGGCAGGGGCTCCTACGAGCAGTACTTC.

This clone was recorded only once. The V gene is TRBV30, the J gene TRBJ2-7, with TRBD1 as a possible D gene (5 bases). Germline values: CDR1 GTSNPN, CDR2 SVGIG (reference sequence). The CDR3 spans 11 residues. V lost 5 bases and J lost 4, with 9 bases in between. CDR3 protein: CAWQGGYEQYF. For the CDR3, the DNA is TGTGCCTGGCAGGGTGGTTACGAGCAGTACTTC. Using reference TRBV30 and TRBJ2-7 for the parts outside the CDR3, the full variable domain is SQTIHQWPATLVQPVGSPLSLECTVEGTSNPNLYWYRQAAGRGLQLLFYSVGIGQISSEVPQNLSASRPQDRQFILSSKKLLLSDSGFYLCAWQGGYEQYFGPGTRLTVT.